The sequence of this T cell receptor beta chain was determined in a study of blood T cells in healthy people across ages. Extraction yielded at least 5 micrograms of total RNA per sample. The use of a sample-barcoded 5' primer and a J-beta primer mix characterized a second PCR of 7 to 11 cycles. A template-switch adaptor with 12 random nucleotides tagged each cDNA molecule. Via MiXCR, TCRdb re-called the 5' RACE reads, giving one row per CDR3 protein. The table includes some 940,000 distinct CDR3 sequences, roughly 29% detected once. The table lists this clonotype with a few counts. This sample was also put to use in a study of T cells of mothers and their children. As that study records: Every mother produced more than 8 million TCR beta CDR3 reads, whereas every child provided about 3 million. The study found slightly higher but non-significant overlap in related versus unrelated mother-child pairs.

This clonotype originated in a woman between 35 and 50 years old in good health. Input material: blood.

The CDR3 loop reads CASSQVLLRTGRETQYF. The CDR3 nucleotides are TGCGCCAGCAGCCAAGTCCTCTTACGGACAGGGCGAGAGACCCAGTACTTC. The chain is built from TRBV4-1 and TRBJ2-5, with 8 positions matching TRBD1. Germline loops: CDR1 MGHRA, CDR2 YSYEKL. The V and J ends lost 1 base and 4 bases, in that order; junction bases with no gene match: 11. The CDR3 is 17 residues long.